One sample yielded the 8 T cell receptor beta chains listed below, sequenced in a study of regulatory T cells in long-lasting Graves disease. Arm-PCR with iRepertoire HTBI primers amplified the CDR3 regions for these TCR beta libraries. TCRdb independently ran MiXCR on the multiplex PCR reads; one entry per CDR3 protein. The sample has a few hundred thousand distinct CDR3 sequences; 20% are singletons. Sample time point: newly diagnosed GD, antithyroid drugs for less than 3 months. The TCR library was prepared using RNA isolated from PBMCs. The sample consisted of peripheral blood mononuclear cells (PBMCs), taken at new diagnosis, from a patient treated with antithyroid drugs. These receptors were collected from a female donor with Graves disease.

This clonotype was observed at least ten times. This chain connects TRBV29-1 to TRBJ2-3; D unresolved. The CDR3 is 14 amino acids. Trimming took 1 base from V and 6 from J, leaving 14 bases between them. Germline V gene data show CDR1 as SQVTM and CDR2 as ANQGSEA. As DNA, the CDR3 is TGCAGCGTTGAAGGGCAGGTTGTTCGGGATACGCAGTATTTT. It codes for CSVEGQVVRDTQYF.

The chain has TRBV2 and TRBJ2-1; 10 bases match TRBD1. The CDR3 has 16 residues. CDR1 and CDR2 from the germline V gene are SNHLY and FYNNEI. V dropped 3 bases and J dropped 3; count of bases not matched to a gene: 5. The CDR3 region has the DNA TGTGCCAGCAGTGACTTGACAGGGGGCCGCTACAATGAGCAGTTCTTC. Its translation is CASSDLTGGRYNEQFF. Full variable domain (rest looked up from reference TRBV2 and TRBJ2-1): EPEVTQTPSHQVTQMGQEVILRCVPISNHLYFYWYRQILGQKVEFLVSFYNNEISEKSEIFDDQFSVERPDGSNFTLKIRSTKLEDSAMYFCASSDLTGGRYNEQFFGPGTRLTVL.

This clonotype was seen many times. The gene calls are TRBV6-5 and TRBJ2-7, with 9 bases that match TRBD1. Trimming at V came to 2 bases and at J to 6 bases, leaving 5 bases not matched to a gene. This CDR3 contains 14 residues. CDR1 and CDR2 from the germline V gene are MNHEY and SVGAGI. The CDR3 region is CASSYVGTGSEQYF. The CDR3 DNA reads as TGTGCCAGCAGTTACGTAGGGACAGGGAGCGAGCAGTACTTC.

This clonotype was recorded at least ten times. The chain employs TRBV12-3 or TRBV12-4 and TRBJ2-1, with TRBD2 matching 14 bases. There are 21 residues in the CDR3. V gave up 6 bases and J gave up 3 bases; unmatched junction bases: 19. Here the CDR3 reads CASSRTPGTSGRRKHYNEQFF. CDR3 coding DNA: TGTGCCAGCAGCCGCACCCCCGGGACTAGCGGGAGACGGAAACACTACAATGAGCAGTTCTTC.

The chain has TRBV20-1 and TRBJ2-2, with D unclear. CDR1 and CDR2 (germline): DFQATT, SNEGSKA (reference sequence). V was pared by 4 bases and J by 8 bases, with 14 bases between. This CDR3 is 13 amino acids long. CDR3 in amino acids: CSATGPNLGELFF. The CDR3 bases are TGCAGTGCTACGGGCCCAAACCTGGGGGAGCTGTTTTTT.

This clonotype was detected a few times. This sequence joins TRBV2 and TRBJ1-4; D not resolved. This CDR3 has 15 amino acids. The ends were cut back, 5 bases at V and 0 bases at J, with 10 bases in the middle. Per the germline V gene, CDR1 is SNHLY and CDR2 is FYNNEI. CDR3 sequence: CASSPNPATNEKLFF. Here the CDR3 DNA reads TGTGCCAGCAGTCCAAACCCTGCAACTAATGAAAAACTGTTTTTT. Together with reference TRBV2 and TRBJ1-4, the CDR3 gives the full variable domain: EPEVTQTPSHQVTQMGQEVILRCVPISNHLYFYWYRQILGQKVEFLVSFYNNEISEKSEIFDDQFSVERPDGSNFTLKIRSTKLEDSAMYFCASSPNPATNEKLFFGSGTQLSVL.

This clonotype has a count of ten or more. The CDR3 sequence: CASSLGLNYNEQFF. CDR3 DNA sequence: TGTGCCAGCAGTTTAGGGCTAAACTACAATGAGCAGTTCTTC. The chain combines TRBV27 with TRBJ2-1; D remains ambiguous. CDR1 and CDR2 from the germline V gene are MNHEY and SMNVEV (reference sequence). This CDR3 has 14 amino acids. Deletions cut 2 bases from V and 3 bases from J, with 8 bases between.

This clonotype was observed at least ten times. The gene calls are TRBV5-8 and TRBJ2-3; 10 nucleotides align to TRBD1. Germline V gene lookup returns CDR1 SGHTS and CDR2 YDEGEE. V was clipped by 0 bases and J by 2 bases; unmatched bases: 3. The CDR3 is 16 residues long. CDR3 in DNA: TGTGCCAGCAGCTTGGGGGGACAGGGGTTCACAGATACGCAGTATTTT. Its translation is CASSLGGQGFTDTQYF.